Reported below is one TCR beta chain. These data belong to a study of T cell responses to AZD1222 COVID-19 vaccine. The assay was immunoSEQ multiplex PCR, and TCRdb's table has in-frame clones only and misses some. The profile shows about 66,000 clones, approximately 90% of them singletons. Germline loops: CDR1 MNHEY, CDR2 SMNVEV (reference sequence). This CDR3 comprises 14 residues. The J segment lost 3 bases and the V segment lost 6 bases, leaving 5 bases of the junction unmatched. V usage is TRBV27 and J usage is TRBJ1-2; TRBD1 matches at 9 bases. The origin of this receptor is an adult who received the MenACWY meningococcal vaccine as a control. The source material was peripheral blood, sampled 28 days after the second dose of the MenACWY control vaccine. CDR3 in amino acids: CASRQGAVDYGYTF. The CDR3 DNA reads as TGTGCCAGCAGACAGGGGGCGGTGGACTATGGCTACACCTTC.